The 31 T cell receptor beta chains listed next were all sequenced from one sample in a study of shared clonotypes between healthy human individuals. The protocol was immunoSEQ multiplex PCR, while the TCRdb copy is restricted to in-frame clones and leaves out a portion. Among around 2.5 million clones listed, roughly 93% were seen once. Sample: naive CD4+ T cells from PBMCs. The subset here: CD45RA+ positively selected. The receptors here all came from a man aged 18 to 29 in good health. Some clones in this sample may be carry-over from other donors' samples.

The V and J genes are TRBV28 and TRBJ2-5; D remains unclear. Trimming took off 4 bases at V and 1 base at J, with 16 bases between the two ends. The CDR3 length is 16 residues. Germline CDR1 reads MDHEN; CDR2 reads SYDVKM. The CDR3 DNA sequence: TGTGCCAGCAGTTCAACCTCCGCTCGGGCCCAAGAGACCCAGTACTTC. Encoded protein: CASSSTSARAQETQYF.

The rearrangement links TRBV7-9 to TRBJ1-5, with TRBD1 matching 7 bases. The CDR3 is 13 amino acids. The ends lost 8 bases at V and 5 bases at J; junction bases unmatched: 6. The V gene's germline CDR1 is SEHNR and CDR2 FQNEAQ (reference sequence). Here the CDR3 reads CASSRQGYQPQHF. As DNA, the CDR3 is TGTGCCAGCTCACGACAGGGATATCAGCCCCAGCATTTT.

The rearrangement links TRBV19 to TRBJ1-1; D gene unclear. Trimming stripped 4 bases from V and 4 bases from J, with 16 bases between. The V gene's germline CDR1 is LNHDA and CDR2 SQIVND (reference sequence). This CDR3 spans 15 amino acids. The CDR3 loop reads CASSKGLLVGTEAFF. Written as DNA, the CDR3 is TGTGCCAGTAGTAAAGGCCTGTTGGTGGGCACTGAAGCTTTCTTT.

This chain links TRBV15 with TRBJ2-1; 11 bases fit TRBD2. The ends lost 5 bases at V and 4 bases at J; junction bases unmatched: 10. Germline V CDR1 and CDR2: LNHNV, YYDKDF (reference sequence). This CDR3 is 17 amino acids long. This CDR3 is CATSGRLAGLGYNEQFF. The DNA of the CDR3 is TGTGCCACCAGCGGAAGACTAGCGGGATTGGGGTACAATGAGCAGTTCTTC.

The rearrangement links TRBV29-1 to TRBJ1-1; 7 nucleotides line up with TRBD1. This CDR3 region has 15 residues. The V gene's germline CDR1 is SQVTM and CDR2 ANQGSEA. V lost 6 bases and J lost 11; bases outside the gene matches: 21. The DNA of the CDR3 is TGCAGCGTCCAAAAAACCCCCGGGACAGTCTTCGAGGCTTTCTTT. As protein: CSVQKTPGTVFEAFF.

The rearrangement links TRBV6-5 to TRBJ1-1, with D perhaps matching TRBD1 (6 bases). Germline CDR1 MNHEY, CDR2 SVGAGI. The CDR3 is 16 amino acids. Trimming shortened V by 1 base and J by 4 bases, and 16 bases separated the two germline ends. The CDR3 DNA follows: TGTGCCAGCAGTTACTTCCCCAATCAAGGGGGCACTGAAGCTTTCTTT. This gives the protein CASSYFPNQGGTEAFF.

V gene TRBV29-1 combines with J gene TRBJ2-7; 9 bases agree with TRBD2. Looked up from germline, CDR1 is SQVTM and CDR2 is ANQGSEA. Trimming at V came to 4 bases and at J to 6 bases, leaving 4 bases not matched to a gene. The CDR3 covers 12 residues. As DNA, the CDR3 is TGCAGCGTTGCAGCGGGAGGCGGCGAGCAGTACTTC. Protein sequence: CSVAAGGGEQYF.

The chain is built from TRBV7-9 and TRBJ2-2, with D maybe TRBD1 (5 bases). Deletions cut 0 bases from V and 5 bases from J, with 7 bases between. The CDR3 has 14 amino acids. The V gene's germline CDR1 is SEHNR and CDR2 FQNEAQ (reference sequence). The CDR3 is CASSLAGATGELFF. CDR3 sequence (DNA): TGTGCCAGCAGCTTAGCAGGGGCAACCGGGGAGCTGTTTTTT.

J is TRBJ2-5 and V is TRBV19; TRBD1 matches 7 bases. CDR3 length: 14 residues. Per the germline V gene, CDR1 is LNHDA and CDR2 is SQIVND (reference sequence). V lost 4 bases to trimming and J lost 3 bases; unmatched junction nucleotides: 5. CDR3 amino acids: CASSNRGIEETQYF. The CDR3 nucleotides read TGTGCCAGTAGTAACAGGGGAATCGAAGAGACCCAGTACTTC.

The chain couples TRBV14 to TRBJ2-1; the D gene is possibly TRBD2 (6 bases). The CDR3 loop spans 17 amino acids. V was shortened by 4 bases and J by 10 bases, with 26 bases between the two germline ends. From germline, CDR1 is SGHDN and CDR2 FVKESK. CDR3 in amino acids: CASSRYGGQGAWDEQFF. The CDR3 DNA sequence: TGTGCCAGCAGCCGATACGGAGGGCAGGGCGCATGGGACGAGCAGTTCTTC.

On this clone itself: Other nucleotide sequences from this sample produce the same CDR3. The chain links TRBV2 to TRBJ1-5; 7 positions agree with TRBD1. CDR1 and CDR2 (germline): SNHLY, FYNNEI. The V and J ends lost 6 bases and 1 base, in that order; junction bases with no gene match: 6. This CDR3 has 15 residues. The CDR3 nucleotides read TGTGCCAGCAGCAGGGACAGTTTAAGCAATCAGCCCCAGCATTTT. It encodes CASSRDSLSNQPQHF. The entire variable domain, with the rest obtained from reference TRBV2 and TRBJ1-5, is as follows: EPEVTQTPSHQVTQMGQEVILRCVPISNHLYFYWYRQILGQKVEFLVSFYNNEISEKSEIFDDQFSVERPDGSNFTLKIRSTKLEDSAMYFCASSRDSLSNQPQHFGDGTRLSIL.

In the case of this clone: Other DNA sequences within the sample encode an identical CDR3. This chain links TRBV5-1 with TRBJ2-3; TRBD2 is a possible D gene (5 bases). V was pared by 0 bases and J by 1 base, with 9 bases between. The V gene's germline CDR1 is SGHRS and CDR2 YFSETQ. The CDR3 is 15 amino acids. The CDR3: CASSLVVGGTDTQYF. The CDR3 DNA is TGCGCCAGCAGCTTGGTTGTGGGAGGCACAGATACGCAGTATTTT. Filled out from reference TRBV5-1 and TRBJ2-3, the complete variable domain reads KAGVTQTPRYLIKTRGQQVTLSCSPISGHRSVSWYQQTPGQGLQFLFEYFSETQRNKGNFPGRFSGRQFSNSRSEMNVSTLELGDSALYLCASSLVVGGTDTQYFGPGTRLTVL.

The chain carries TRBV21-1 and TRBJ2-7; the table's D call, TRBD2, has no DNA check behind it. TRBV21-1 counts as a pseudogene. The CDR3 length is 16 residues. The CDR3 loop is CASSKGCGSGSYEQYF. The CDR3 DNA follows: TGTGCCAGCAGCAAAGGTTGCGGGAGCGGATCCTACGAGCAGTACTTC.

V is TRBV6-5 and J is TRBJ2-7; D is ambiguous. Between the trimmed V and J ends, which lost 5 bases and 5 bases, there was a span of 13 bases. CDR3 length: 13 amino acids. Germline loops: CDR1 MNHEY, CDR2 SVGAGI. Here the CDR3 reads CASSPWVGDEQYF. The CDR3 DNA reads as TGTGCCAGCAGTCCCTGGGTGGGTGACGAGCAGTACTTC.

This clone has a single count. This sequence joins TRBV18 and TRBJ2-1; D is possibly TRBD2 (5 bases). CDR1 is KGHSH and CDR2 is LQKENI in the germline V gene. This CDR3 has 15 amino acids. V gave up 2 bases and J gave up 5 bases, with 13 bases separating them. The CDR3: CASSPGSVEHNEQFF. As DNA, the CDR3 is TGTGCCAGCTCACCAGGTAGCGTGGAGCACAATGAGCAGTTCTTC.

The chain uses TRBV18 and TRBJ2-7; D perhaps matches TRBD2 (5 bases). Germline V CDR1 and CDR2: KGHSH, LQKENI. V was clipped by 4 bases and J by 2 bases, with 15 bases between them. CDR3 size: 15 residues. The CDR3 loop is CASSHGRDYTYEQYF. The CDR3 nucleotides are TGTGCCAGCTCACACGGCCGGGATTACACCTACGAGCAGTACTTC.

The chain recombines TRBV6-1 with TRBJ2-5; a weak D match, TRBD2 (5 bases). This CDR3 region has 12 residues. Germline V lookup: CDR1 MNHNS, CDR2 SASEGT. Trimming pared 4 bases from V and 5 bases from J, leaving 8 bases between. As DNA, the CDR3 is TGTGCCAGCAGTGCTTCGGGGGAGACCCAGTACTTC. Translation gives CASSASGETQYF.

The V and J genes are TRBV11-2 and TRBJ1-2, with D hard to call. Germline V lookup: CDR1 SGHAT, CDR2 FQNNGV. This CDR3 has 13 amino acids. Trimming cost V 5 bases and J 4 bases, with 11 bases left between them. The DNA of the CDR3 is TGTGCCAGCAGCGCCTCACACACCTATGGCTACACCTTC. Translated, it gives CASSASHTYGYTF.

CDR3 loop: CASSLAGSASGKRQYF. The CDR3 DNA sequence: TGTGCCAGCAGCTTGGCCGGCTCGGCTAGCGGCAAAAGGCAGTACTTC. The chain has TRBV5-4 and TRBJ2-7, with 7 nucleotides matching TRBD2. Unmatched junction bases numbered 15, after V lost 0 bases and J lost 9 bases. This CDR3 spans 16 amino acids. Germline V gene sequence: CDR1 SGHNT, CDR2 YYREEE (reference sequence).

CDR3 loop: CASSLHPGQDALYQETQYF. As DNA, the CDR3 is TGCGCCAGCAGCTTACACCCGGGACAGGACGCCTTATACCAAGAGACCCAGTACTTC. The gene calls are TRBV5-1 and TRBJ2-5; 8 nucleotides match TRBD1. CDR3 length: 19 residues. CDR1 and CDR2 from the germline V gene are SGHRS and YFSETQ. With V trimmed by 2 bases and J by 0 bases, 15 bases remained unmatched.

This clone was observed a handful of times. The same CDR3 can be traced to other DNA sequences in this sample. The chain is built from TRBV28 and TRBJ2-7; D is undetermined. This CDR3 has 11 residues. The ends were cut back, 5 bases at V and 7 bases at J, with 9 bases in the middle. The germline V gene encodes CDR1 MDHEN and CDR2 SYDVKM. CDR3 sequence (DNA): TGTGCCAGCAGTGTCCGTGGGGAGCAGTACTTC. This sequence encodes CASSVRGEQYF.

The J gene is TRBJ2-1, the V gene TRBV2; tentative D call: TRBD2 (6 bases). The CDR3 spans 15 residues. CDR1 and CDR2 from the germline V gene are SNHLY and FYNNEI. V was shortened by 4 bases and J by 6 bases, with 16 bases between the two germline ends. The CDR3 spells CASSAEVAVANEQFF. The CDR3 DNA follows: TGTGCCAGCAGTGCTGAGGTAGCGGTAGCCAATGAGCAGTTCTTC.

The J gene is TRBJ2-1, the V gene TRBV2; D may be TRBD2 (6 bases). Germline values: CDR1 SNHLY, CDR2 FYNNEI. V lost 9 bases, J lost 0 bases, and 18 bases lay in between. The CDR3 runs to 16 residues. The CDR3 sequence is CASSRERAISYNEQFF. DNA for the CDR3: TGTGCCAGTAGTCGGGAGCGGGCTATCTCCTACAATGAGCAGTTCTTC.

This clone has just a few counts. The chain employs TRBV2 and TRBJ1-1, with D unclear. The ends were cut back, 1 base at V and 1 base at J, with 7 bases in the middle. The CDR3 loop spans 14 amino acids. Germline CDR1 is SNHLY and CDR2 is FYNNEI. The CDR3 spells CASSEGRSNTEAFF. The CDR3 DNA follows: TGTGCCAGCAGTGAAGGGCGGTCGAACACTGAAGCTTTCTTT.

V usage is TRBV5-4 and J usage is TRBJ1-2, with D possibly matching TRBD1 (5 bases). V was trimmed by 0 bases and J by 4 bases, leaving 13 bases between them. CDR1 and CDR2 from the germline V gene are SGHNT and YYREEE (reference sequence). The CDR3 is made up of 15 amino acids. In nucleotides, the CDR3 is TGTGCCAGCAGCTTGGCCGAGACAGTGAGCTATGGCTACACCTTC. Its translation is CASSLAETVSYGYTF.

This rearrangement joins TRBV6-6 to TRBJ2-7, with 12 bases fitting TRBD2. Germline V lookup: CDR1 MNHNY, CDR2 SVGAGI (reference sequence). This CDR3 region has 16 residues. J was trimmed by 4 bases and V by 3 bases; bases with no gene match: 7. The chain's CDR3 is CASSYSSTSGSYEQYF. CDR3 DNA sequence: TGTGCCAGCAGTTATAGCTCGACTAGCGGGAGTTACGAGCAGTACTTC.

V usage is TRBV18 and J usage is TRBJ2-5; D call uncertain. This CDR3 region has 12 residues. Per the germline V gene, CDR1 is KGHSH and CDR2 is LQKENI. V dropped 6 bases and J dropped 5 bases, with 10 bases sitting between them. The CDR3 DNA reads as TGTGCCAGCTCCCGCGGTCCGGAGACCCAGTACTTC. Amino acid sequence: CASSRGPETQYF. Variable domain in full (rest from reference TRBV18 and TRBJ2-5): NAGVMQNPRHLVRRRGQEARLRCSPMKGHSHVYWYRQLPEEGLKFMVYLQKENIIDESGMPKERFSAEFPKEGPSILRIQQVVRGDSAAYFCASSRGPETQYFGPGTRLLVL.

The gene calls are TRBV5-6 and TRBJ2-1; 8 nucleotides line up with TRBD2. The germline CDR1 and CDR2 sequences are SGHDT and YYEEEE. There are 14 residues in the CDR3. V shed 5 bases, J shed 8 bases, and the junction held 9 bases outside the gene matches. The CDR3 loop is CASRAGVGPYEQFF. Written as DNA, the CDR3 is TGTGCCAGCAGAGCGGGAGTTGGGCCCTATGAGCAGTTCTTC.

With regard to this clone: The sample holds other DNA sequences that translate to the same CDR3. J is TRBJ1-5 and V is TRBV5-1; D remains unclear. This CDR3 has 13 amino acids. CDR1 SGHRS and CDR2 YFSETQ come from the germline V gene. V was trimmed by 2 bases and J by 4 bases, leaving 7 bases between them. The CDR3 DNA reads TGCGCCAGCAGCTTCGGTCCGAATCAGCCCCAGCATTTT. This codes for CASSFGPNQPQHF.

The chain links TRBV29-1 to TRBJ2-1; the D call may be TRBD1 or TRBD2 (6 bases each). Trimming cost V 7 bases and J 7 bases, with 17 bases left between them. CDR1 SQVTM and CDR2 ANQGSEA come from the germline V gene. The CDR3 length is 13 residues. CDR3 in DNA: TGCAGCGGAGGAGGGGGTGAGCGGAATGAGCAGTTCTTC. Encoded protein: CSGGGGERNEQFF.

The chain joins TRBV5-1 to TRBJ2-7; tentative D call: TRBD2 (6 bases). Germline V lookup: CDR1 SGHRS, CDR2 YFSETQ. Trimming left V 0 bases short and J 4 bases short, with 14 bases between. CDR3 length: 15 amino acids. The CDR3 is CASSLAAGLLYEQYF. CDR3 sequence (DNA): TGCGCCAGCAGCTTGGCCGCGGGGTTGCTGTACGAGCAGTACTTC.